The 9 T cell receptor beta chains in this list originate from one sample, sequenced in a study of follicular helper T cells after annual influenza vaccination. This sample's time point: 2015-2016 season, 7 days after influenza vaccination. Produced via immunoSEQ multiplex PCR; TCRdb's table is partial and in-frame only. There are just over 7,000 clones in the sample; roughly 83% occur only once, and 1.5% to 2% lies in the top ten. This specimen consisted of CXCR5+ CD38- circulating T follicular helper cells from blood, obtained 7 days after influenza vaccination. This sample's subset: circulating Tfh, non-naive CD4+CXCR5+PD-1+ (ICOS+CD38+ or ICOS-CD38-). The receptors shown here come from an adult who received the influenza vaccine.

The chain recombines TRBV28 with TRBJ1-1; no firm D call. V was shortened by 1 base and J by 6 bases, with 12 bases between the two germline ends. Germline V gene sequence: CDR1 MDHEN, CDR2 SYDVKM. There are 14 residues in the CDR3. In DNA, the CDR3 is TGTGCCAGCAGTTTATATTATAGGGATCCTGAAGCTTTCTTT. Amino acids: CASSLYYRDPEAFF.

J is TRBJ2-2 and V is TRBV5-1, with 9 nucleotides matching TRBD1. From germline, CDR1 is SGHRS and CDR2 YFSETQ. V gave up 9 bases and J gave up 1 base; unmatched junction bases: 4. CDR3 length: 14 amino acids. CDR3 sequence: CATQGQGNTGELFF. The CDR3 DNA reads TGCGCCACCCAGGGACAGGGGAACACCGGGGAGCTGTTTTTT.

The rearrangement uses TRBV5-4 and TRBJ2-5; maybe TRBD1 (5 bases). Trimming stripped 6 bases from V and 5 bases from J, with 14 bases between. The CDR3 length is 13 residues. Germline V lookup: CDR1 SGHNT, CDR2 YYREEE (reference sequence). Written as DNA, the CDR3 is TGTGCCAGCATCAAGCAGGGTGGCGAGACCCAGTACTTC. Translation: CASIKQGGETQYF.

The chain carries TRBV7-9 and TRBJ2-3; TRBD2 matches 9 bases. The junction had 1 base not matched to a gene; V was cut back by 5 bases and J by 1 base. Per germline, CDR1 SEHNR and CDR2 FQNEAQ (reference sequence). There are 14 residues in the CDR3. The chain's CDR3 is CASSRTSGTDTQYF. CDR3 coding DNA: TGTGCCAGCAGCCGGACTAGCGGCACAGATACGCAGTATTTT.

The V and J genes are TRBV4-1 and TRBJ2-1; 8 bases are shared with TRBD2. This CDR3 region has 16 residues. The germline gives CDR1 MGHRA, CDR2 YSYEKL. Unmatched junction bases numbered 6, after V lost 2 bases and J lost 3 bases. The CDR3 DNA is TGCGCCAGCAGCCAATACACTAGCGGAAACTACAATGAGCAGTTCTTC. Residues: CASSQYTSGNYNEQFF.

The chain has TRBV9 and TRBJ1-4; no definite D call. This CDR3 is built from 13 residues. Per the germline V gene, CDR1 is SGDLS and CDR2 is YYNGEE. Between the trimmed V and J ends, which lost 0 bases and 6 bases, there was a span of 6 bases. This CDR3 is CASSVGADEKLFF. CDR3 DNA sequence: TGTGCCAGCAGCGTAGGGGCAGATGAAAAACTGTTTTTT. The full variable domain, in which reference TRBV9 and TRBJ1-4 provide the parts outside the CDR3, is DSGVTQTPKHLITATGQRVTLRCSPRSGDLSVYWYQQSLDQGLQFLIQYYNGEERAKGNILERFSAQQFPDLHSELNLSSLELGDSALYFCASSVGADEKLFFGSGTQLSVL.

V usage is TRBV6-5 and J usage is TRBJ2-7, with TRBD1 identical over 8 bases. The germline V gene has CDR1 MNHEY and CDR2 SVGAGI. The CDR3 is 15 amino acids. Unmatched junction bases numbered 5, after V lost 2 bases and J lost 2 bases. In nucleotides, the CDR3 is TGTGCCAGCAGTTACCCCGGACAGGGAGCCTACGAGCAGTACTTC. This sequence encodes CASSYPGQGAYEQYF.

This clone was detected a few times. The rearrangement links TRBV19 to TRBJ1-5; the D is unclear. The CDR3 sequence is 17 residues long. Trimming cost V 2 bases and J 0 bases, with 14 bases left between them. CDR1 and CDR2 from the germline V gene are LNHDA and SQIVND (reference sequence). CDR3 bases: TGTGCCAGTAGTATATTAGCCCCAAGTTATAGCAATCAGCCCCAGCATTTT. This encodes CASSILAPSYSNQPQHF.

The chain links TRBV5-1 to TRBJ1-2, with D possibly matching TRBD1 (5 bases). Germline CDR1 SGHRS, CDR2 YFSETQ. Trimming took off 0 bases at V and 4 bases at J, with 13 bases between the two ends. The CDR3 runs to 15 residues. CDR3: CASSLGGKEGYGYTF. The DNA for the CDR3 is TGCGCCAGCAGCTTGGGGGGCAAGGAGGGCTATGGCTACACCTTC.